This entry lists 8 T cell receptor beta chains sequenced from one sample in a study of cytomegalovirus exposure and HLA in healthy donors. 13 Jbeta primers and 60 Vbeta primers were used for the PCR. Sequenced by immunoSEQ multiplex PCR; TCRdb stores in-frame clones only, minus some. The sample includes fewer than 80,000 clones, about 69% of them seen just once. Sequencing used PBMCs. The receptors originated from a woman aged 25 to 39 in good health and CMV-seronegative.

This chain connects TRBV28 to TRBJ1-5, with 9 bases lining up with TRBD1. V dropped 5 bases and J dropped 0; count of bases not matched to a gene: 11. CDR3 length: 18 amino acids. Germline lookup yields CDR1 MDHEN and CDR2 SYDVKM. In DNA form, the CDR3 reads TGTGCCAGCAGTCCCGCCTTTGACAGGGGGGGTAGCAATCAGCCCCAGCATTTT. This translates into CASSPAFDRGGSNQPQHF. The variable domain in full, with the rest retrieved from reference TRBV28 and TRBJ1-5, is DVKVTQSSRYLVKRTGEKVFLECVQDMDHENMFWYRQDPGLGLRLIYFSYDVKMKEKGDIPEGYSVSREKKERFSLILESASTNQTSMYLCASSPAFDRGGSNQPQHFGDGTRLSIL.

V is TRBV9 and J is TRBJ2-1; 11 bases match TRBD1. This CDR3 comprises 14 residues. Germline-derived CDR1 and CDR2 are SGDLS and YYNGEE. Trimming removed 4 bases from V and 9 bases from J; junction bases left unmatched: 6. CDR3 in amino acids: CASSPGQGDGEQFF. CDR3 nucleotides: TGTGCCAGCAGCCCGGGACAGGGGGATGGTGAGCAGTTCTTC.

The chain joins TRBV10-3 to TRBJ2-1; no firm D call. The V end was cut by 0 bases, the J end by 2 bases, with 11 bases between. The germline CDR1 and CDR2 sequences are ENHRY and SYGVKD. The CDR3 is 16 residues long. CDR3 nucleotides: TGTGCCATCAGTGAGTCGCACGGGTCTCCCTACAATGAGCAGTTCTTC. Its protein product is CAISESHGSPYNEQFF.

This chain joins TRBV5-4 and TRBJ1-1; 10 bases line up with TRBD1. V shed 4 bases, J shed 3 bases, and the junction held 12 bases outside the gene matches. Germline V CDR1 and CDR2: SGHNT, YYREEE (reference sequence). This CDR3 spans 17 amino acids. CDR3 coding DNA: TGTGCCAGCAGCGTCACCGGGACAGGGGTAGGGGACACTGAAGCTTTCTTT. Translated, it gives CASSVTGTGVGDTEAFF.

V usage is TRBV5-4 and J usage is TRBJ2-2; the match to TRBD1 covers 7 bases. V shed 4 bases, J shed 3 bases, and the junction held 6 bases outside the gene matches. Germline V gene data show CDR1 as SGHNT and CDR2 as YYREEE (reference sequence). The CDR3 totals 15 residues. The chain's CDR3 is CASSRTGTDTGELFF. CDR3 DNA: TGTGCCAGCAGCCGAACCGGGACAGACACCGGGGAGCTGTTTTTT.

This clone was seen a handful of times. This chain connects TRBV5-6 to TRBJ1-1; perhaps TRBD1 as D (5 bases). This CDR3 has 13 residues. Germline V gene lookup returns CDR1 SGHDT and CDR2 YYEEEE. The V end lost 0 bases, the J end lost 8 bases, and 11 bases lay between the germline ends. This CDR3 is CASSLDRTMEAFF. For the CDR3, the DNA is TGTGCCAGCAGCTTGGACAGGACGATGGAAGCTTTCTTT.

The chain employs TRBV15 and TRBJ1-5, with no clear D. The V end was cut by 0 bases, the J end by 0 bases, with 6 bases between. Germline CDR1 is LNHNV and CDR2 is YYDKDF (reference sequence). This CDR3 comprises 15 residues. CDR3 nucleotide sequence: TGTGCCACCAGCAGAGAACTGTATAGCAATCAGCCCCAGCATTTT. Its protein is CATSRELYSNQPQHF.

The CDR3 bases are TGTGCCATCAGTGAGTTTGACAGCCACTACACTGAAGCTTTCTTT. Its protein product is CAISEFDSHYTEAFF. The J gene is TRBJ1-1, the V gene TRBV10-3, with TRBD1 as a possible D gene (5 bases). Trimming shortened V by 1 base and J by 3 bases, and 12 bases separated the two germline ends. The CDR3 sequence is 15 residues long. The germline V gene has CDR1 ENHRY and CDR2 SYGVKD.